Each of the 3 T cell receptor beta chains below was sequenced from the same sample in a study of OX40 agonist ivuxolimab in advanced cancers. Sequencing used immunoSEQ multiplex PCR; TCRdb keeps in-frame clones, though not all of them. This table has just over 50,000 clones, 84% appearing once. Sample: CD4+ or CD8+ T cells sorted from blood, taken in a trial of the OX40 agonist ivuxolimab. The receptor source for this set is an adult with an advanced solid tumor such as melanoma, head and neck, liver or kidney cancer.

This clone was counted once. This rearrangement joins TRBV18 to TRBJ2-3; D is perhaps TRBD2 (6 bases). The length of the CDR3 is 15 residues. CDR1 is KGHSH and CDR2 is LQKENI in the germline V gene. V lost 3 bases and J 1 base, leaving 11 bases between the germline ends. CDR3 sequence reads: CASSPGLVGTDTQYF. CDR3 bases: TGTGCCAGCTCACCGGGACTTGTTGGCACAGATACGCAGTATTTT. The complete variable domain, with remaining parts taken from reference TRBV18 and TRBJ2-3, reads NAGVMQNPRHLVRRRGQEARLRCSPMKGHSHVYWYRQLPEEGLKFMVYLQKENIIDESGMPKERFSAEFPKEGPSILRIQQVVRGDSAAYFCASSPGLVGTDTQYFGPGTRLTVL.

The CDR3 loop reads CASSVEGSHNSPLHF. CDR3 DNA: TGTGCCAGCAGCGTAGAAGGGAGCCATAATTCACCCCTCCACTTT. The gene calls are TRBV9 and TRBJ1-6; D is unresolved. In germline, CDR1 is SGDLS, CDR2 YYNGEE. The CDR3 spans 15 residues. V lost 0 bases to trimming and J lost 5 bases, with 9 bases between them.

The J gene is TRBJ2-3, the V gene TRBV28; TRBD2 matches 9 bases. This CDR3 is built from 14 residues. V lost 7 bases and J lost 6; bases outside the gene matches: 8. Germline values: CDR1 MDHEN, CDR2 SYDVKM. This CDR3 reads CASKTRGGRDTQYF. CDR3 DNA sequence: TGTGCCAGCAAAACGCGGGGGGGCCGCGATACGCAGTATTTT.